The 11 T cell receptor beta chains listed next were all sequenced from one sample in a study of blood T cell repertoires in COVID-19. Assay: immunoSEQ multiplex PCR; the TCRdb copy retains only in-frame clones and omits some. This sample has approximately 54,000 clones; about 87% occur once, and the top ten carry less than 4%. The sequencing sample was made of peripheral blood. The receptor set was obtained from a man aged 50 or older with acute or convalescent COVID-19.

This clone was seen only once. This chain links TRBV19 with TRBJ1-5; weak D call: TRBD1 (6 bases). Between the trimmed V and J ends, which lost 1 base and 3 bases, there was a span of 10 bases. The CDR3 is 15 residues long. CDR1 and CDR2 from the germline V gene are LNHDA and SQIVND (reference sequence). DNA for the CDR3: TGTGCCAGTAGTATAGGTGCAGGGGTCAATCAGCCCCAGCATTTT. This encodes CASSIGAGVNQPQHF. Based on the CDR3 plus reference TRBV19 and TRBJ1-5, the full variable domain is DGGITQSPKYLFRKEGQNVTLSCEQNLNHDAMYWYRQDPGQGLRLIYYSQIVNDFQKGDIAEGYSVSREKKESFPLTVTSAQKNPTAFYLCASSIGAGVNQPQHFGDGTRLSIL.

The chain links TRBV19 to TRBJ1-2; D possibly corresponds to TRBD1 (6 bases). Trimming pared 6 bases from V and 1 base from J, leaving 15 bases between. The CDR3 has 15 amino acids. Germline assignment: CDR1 LNHDA and CDR2 SQIVND (reference sequence). CDR3 region: CASSSFGTLNYGYTF. The CDR3 DNA reads TGTGCCAGTAGCTCATTCGGGACACTTAACTATGGCTACACCTTC. Using reference TRBV19 and TRBJ1-2 for the parts outside the CDR3, the full variable domain is DGGITQSPKYLFRKEGQNVTLSCEQNLNHDAMYWYRQDPGQGLRLIYYSQIVNDFQKGDIAEGYSVSREKKESFPLTVTSAQKNPTAFYLCASSSFGTLNYGYTFGSGTRLTVV.

This clone was found once. CDR3 region: CASSDTSGGVPDTQYF. The CDR3 region has the DNA TGCGCCAGCAGCGACACTAGCGGGGGGGTCCCAGATACGCAGTATTTT. V usage is TRBV5-1 and J usage is TRBJ2-3; 13 bases are a match to TRBD2. Germline V gives CDR1 SGHRS, CDR2 YFSETQ. V dropped 4 bases and J dropped 4; count of bases not matched to a gene: 6. This CDR3 contains 16 residues.

This sequence joins TRBV2 and TRBJ1-5; D remains unclear. Per germline, CDR1 SNHLY and CDR2 FYNNEI. This CDR3 has 12 residues. V was clipped by 8 bases and J by 5 bases, with 10 bases between them. CDR3 sequence reads: CASAGYHQPQHF. As DNA, the CDR3 is TGTGCCAGCGCGGGGTACCATCAGCCCCAGCATTTT.

V usage is TRBV5-5 and J usage is TRBJ2-1, with D unresolved. Trimming pared 0 bases from V and 9 bases from J, leaving 16 bases between. From germline, CDR1 is SGHKS and CDR2 YYEKEE (reference sequence). The CDR3 contains 15 residues. The CDR3 reads CASSLVPLDTVEQFF. The CDR3 coding sequence is TGTGCCAGCAGCTTGGTCCCCCTTGATACAGTTGAGCAGTTCTTC. Full variable domain (outside the CDR3, taken from reference TRBV5-5 and TRBJ2-1): DAGVTQSPTHLIKTRGQQVTLRCSPISGHKSVSWYQQVLGQGPQFIFQYYEKEERGRGNFPDRFSARQFPNYSSELNVNALLLGDSALYLCASSLVPLDTVEQFFGPGTRLTVL.

This sequence joins TRBV6-1 and TRBJ2-7; 11 positions agree with TRBD2. Germline CDR1 reads MNHNS; CDR2 reads SASEGT. V trimming: 0 bases; J trimming: 3 bases; junction bases outside the gene matches: 1. This CDR3 has 15 amino acids. The CDR3 DNA sequence: TGTGCCAGCAGTGAAGCGACTAGCGGGGTCTACGAGCAGTACTTC. Its protein product is CASSEATSGVYEQYF.

V usage is TRBV13 and J usage is TRBJ1-1; D gene uncertain. This CDR3 contains 12 residues. V lost 5 bases to trimming and J lost 3 bases, with 7 bases between them. The germline V gene has CDR1 PRHDT and CDR2 FYEKMQ (reference sequence). The CDR3 coding sequence is TGTGCCAGCAGCAAACAAGACACTGAAGCTTTCTTT. Translation: CASSKQDTEAFF.

The gene calls are TRBV19 and TRBJ1-4; the match to TRBD1 covers 9 bases. The CDR3 covers 15 residues. The ends lost 9 bases at V and 1 base at J; junction bases unmatched: 6. Germline values: CDR1 LNHDA, CDR2 SQIVND (reference sequence). The CDR3 sequence is CASSRTGVTNEKLFF. The CDR3 DNA follows: TGTGCCAGCTCACGGACAGGGGTAACTAATGAAAAACTGTTTTTT.

V is TRBV5-1 and J is TRBJ2-7; 8 nucleotides line up with TRBD1. With V trimmed by 3 bases and J by 5 bases, 10 bases remained unmatched. The CDR3 is 15 residues long. In germline, CDR1 is SGHRS, CDR2 YFSETQ. The CDR3 nucleotides are TGCGCCAGCAGCTGGGAAGGACAGGGTACCAACGAGCAGTACTTC. Protein product: CASSWEGQGTNEQYF.

The rearrangement uses TRBV9 and TRBJ1-4, with D perhaps TRBD1 (5 bases). The CDR3 consists of 16 residues. In germline, CDR1 is SGDLS, CDR2 YYNGEE. Trimming took off 4 bases at V and 3 bases at J, with 16 bases between the two ends. The CDR3 region is CASSPNPGPANEKLFF. The CDR3 DNA sequence: TGTGCCAGCAGCCCAAACCCAGGGCCAGCTAATGAAAAACTGTTTTTT.

Note on this clone: Other DNA sequences from this sample encode an identical CDR3 as well. CDR3 in amino acids: CASSRSGGSYNEQFF. The DNA of the CDR3 is TGCGCCAGCAGCAGGTCGGGAGGCTCCTACAATGAGCAGTTCTTC. The V gene is TRBV5-1, the J gene TRBJ2-1, with 7 bases matching TRBD2. There are 15 residues in the CDR3. V shed 4 bases, J shed 0 bases, and the junction held 4 bases outside the gene matches. Germline-derived CDR1 and CDR2 are SGHRS and YFSETQ.